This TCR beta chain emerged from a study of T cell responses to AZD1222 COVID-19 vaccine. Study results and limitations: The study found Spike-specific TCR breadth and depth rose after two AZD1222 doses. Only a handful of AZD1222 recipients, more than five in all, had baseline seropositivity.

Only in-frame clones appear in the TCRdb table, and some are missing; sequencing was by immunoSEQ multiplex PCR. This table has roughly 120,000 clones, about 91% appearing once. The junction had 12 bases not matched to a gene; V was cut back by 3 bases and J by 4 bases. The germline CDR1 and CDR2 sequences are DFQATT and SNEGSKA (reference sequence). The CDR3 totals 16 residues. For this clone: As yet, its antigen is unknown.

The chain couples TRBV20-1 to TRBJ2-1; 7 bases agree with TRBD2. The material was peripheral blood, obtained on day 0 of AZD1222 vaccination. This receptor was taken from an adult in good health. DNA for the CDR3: TGCAGTGCTAGTAGTCGCGCGGGGGATCTTTACAATGAGCAGTTCTTC. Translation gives CSASSRAGDLYNEQFF.